The subject of this entry is one T cell receptor beta chain. Its specificity is not known. Germline and junction disagree at one end, which may indicate a read error. The CDR3 runs to 17 residues. CDR1 and CDR2 from the germline V gene are SGHRS and YFSETQ. The sample comes from a study of T-cell reconstitution after alpha-beta-depleted transplantation in children. Unique molecular identifiers were incorporated when the TCRbeta library was constructed. TCRdb reprocessed the PCR reads with MiXCR, giving one entry per CDR3 protein. The sample shows about 580,000 distinct CDR3 sequences, 25% to 30% of them seen only once. Study findings and constraints: T-cell counts and diversity at one year post-transplant came mainly from newly produced T cells. In patients about two months after transplant, alpha-beta T cells reportedly arose from several hundred expanded graft clones.

This TCR derives from a boy in the first two years of life with Wiskott-Aldrich syndrome, due to receive a stem cell transplant. The chain joins TRBV5-1 to TRBJ2-6; tentatively, D is TRBD1 or TRBD2 (5 bases each). This specimen consisted of PBMCs, obtained before TCRalphabeta/CD19-depleted stem cell transplant. The CDR3 sequence: CASSPLGAGKGANGLTF. Here the CDR3 DNA reads TGCGCCAGCAGCCCGCTGGGAGCAGGGAAAGGGGCCAACGGCCTGACTTTC.